The 19 T cell receptor beta chains reported below all come from one sample, sequenced in a study of post-analysis software for immune sequencing data. These receptors are not linked to any known antigen. Unique molecular identifiers were present in the TCR beta cDNA libraries. TCRdb used MiXCR to reprocess the PCR reads, holding one entry per CDR3 protein. Among over 700,000 distinct CDR3 sequences listed, roughly 27% were seen once. Whole-study results and caveats: Five or six TRBV segments, TRBV5-6, TRBV5-1 and TRBV20-1 among them, were found more frequent in patients than controls.

Sequenced material: blood. These receptor sequences come from a girl aged 5-17 years with multiple sclerosis.

This clonotype came up a few times. The chain uses TRBV7-8 and TRBJ2-2, with TRBD1 matching over 7 bases. Losses at the gene ends were 9 bases for V and 0 bases for J; bases not matched to a gene: 13. Germline lookup yields CDR1 SGHVS and CDR2 FQNEAQ. The CDR3 loop spans 17 amino acids. The CDR3 sequence: CASSRRPGQANTGELFF. The CDR3 region has the DNA TGTGCCAGTAGCCGTAGGCCAGGACAGGCGAACACCGGGGAGCTGTTTTTT.

Many counts were recorded for this clonotype. The chain joins TRBV29-1 to TRBJ2-5, with D perhaps TRBD2 (5 bases). Trimming shortened V by 6 bases and J by 4 bases, and 12 bases separated the two germline ends. CDR3 length: 12 amino acids. Per the germline V gene, CDR1 is SQVTM and CDR2 is ANQGSEA. Written as DNA, the CDR3 is TGCAGCGTCACCCGGGATCGAGAGACCCAGTACTTC. This codes for CSVTRDRETQYF.

The chain uses TRBV4-2 and TRBJ1-6; D is ambiguous. Between the trimmed V and J ends, which lost 1 base and 7 bases, there was a span of 5 bases. From germline, CDR1 is LGHNA and CDR2 YNFKEQ. The CDR3 is 13 residues long. The DNA for the CDR3 is TGTGCCAGCAGCCAAGTCCGGAATTCACCCCTCCACTTT. Its protein is CASSQVRNSPLHF.

This clonotype appeared once. This chain connects TRBV29-1 to TRBJ1-1; D gene unclear. CDR3 length: 13 amino acids. Trimming took off 6 bases at V and 4 bases at J, with 15 bases between the two ends. CDR1 and CDR2 (germline): SQVTM, ANQGSEA. The CDR3 region is CSVEGFGGTEAFF. CDR3 nucleotides: TGCAGCGTCGAGGGCTTTGGAGGCACTGAAGCTTTCTTT.

This clonotype has a handful of counts. V and J are TRBV6-2 or TRBV6-3 and TRBJ2-5; D not resolved. Germline V gene sequence: CDR1 MNHEY, CDR2 SVGEGT. V was clipped by 4 bases and J by 4 bases, with 10 bases between them. The length of the CDR3 is 13 residues. The CDR3 nucleotides read TGTGCCAGCAGTTTAGGGAAGAGAGAGACCCAGTACTTC. This sequence encodes CASSLGKRETQYF.

CDR3 sequence (DNA): TGTGCCAGCAGTGTGAAGTTCTACAATGAGCAGTTCTTC. Protein: CASSVKFYNEQFF. V and J are TRBV2 and TRBJ2-1; no reliable D call. The CDR3 is made up of 13 amino acids. Deletions cut 4 bases from V and 3 bases from J, with 7 bases between. Germline CDR1 and CDR2: SNHLY and FYNNEI.

This clonotype was observed a handful of times. This chain links TRBV12-3 or TRBV12-4 with TRBJ2-3; perhaps TRBD1 as D (7 bases). Between the trimmed V and J ends, which lost 4 bases and 2 bases, there was a span of 22 bases. The CDR3 length is 18 residues. The DNA of the CDR3 is TGTGCCAGCAGTTCCCCGCCGGAGGGACAGTCCTACACAGATACGCAGTATTTT. Residues: CASSSPPEGQSYTDTQYF.

J is TRBJ2-5 and V is TRBV6-6, with D possibly being TRBD1 or TRBD2 (5 bases each). This CDR3 is built from 14 residues. Germline V gives CDR1 MNHNY, CDR2 SVGAGI (reference sequence). The V and J ends lost 5 bases and 4 bases respectively, with 14 bases between them. The CDR3 nucleotides read TGTGCCAGCAGTACAGGACTCAGACCAGAGACCCAGTACTTC. As protein: CASSTGLRPETQYF.

This clonotype was counted only a few times. The chain couples TRBV20-1 to TRBJ2-7, with TRBD2 identical over 11 bases. The germline V gene has CDR1 DFQATT and CDR2 SNEGSKA (reference sequence). This CDR3 spans 15 amino acids. V gave up 3 bases and J gave up 6 bases; unmatched junction bases: 10. CDR3 protein: CSASFTSGRFGEQYF. Written as DNA, the CDR3 is TGCAGTGCTAGTTTCACTAGCGGGAGATTCGGCGAGCAGTACTTC.

The chain is built from TRBV28 and TRBJ2-1, with TRBD2 matching 12 bases. This CDR3 region has 16 residues. CDR1 is MDHEN, CDR2 SYDVKM, per germline. After removal of 5 bases from V and 3 bases from J, the junction contained 5 bases not matched to a gene. CDR3 protein: CASSTRTSGNYNEQFF. The CDR3 DNA reads TGTGCCAGCAGTACAAGGACTAGCGGGAACTACAATGAGCAGTTCTTC.

CDR3 DNA sequence: TGTGCCAGCGGGTACAGGGGTGAAAAACTGTTTTTT. Translating it yields CASGYRGEKLFF. This rearrangement joins TRBV6-5 to TRBJ1-4, with TRBD1 matching 7 bases. V gave up 8 bases and J gave up 7 bases; unmatched junction bases: 4. The V gene's germline CDR1 is MNHEY and CDR2 SVGAGI. This CDR3 spans 12 amino acids.

This chain joins TRBV20-1 and TRBJ1-4; D is uncertain. The CDR3 has 14 residues. Germline CDR1 reads DFQATT; CDR2 reads SNEGSKA (reference sequence). V lost 0 bases, J lost 6 bases, and 11 bases lay in between. In DNA, the CDR3 is TGCAGTGCTAGAGAGTTGTCGAGGGATGAAAAACTGTTTTTT. It codes for CSARELSRDEKLFF.

This chain joins TRBV6-5 and TRBJ1-2; D ambiguous. Looked up from germline, CDR1 is MNHEY and CDR2 is SVGAGI. The CDR3 totals 17 residues. Trimming removed 4 bases from V and 1 base from J, with 19 bases in between. CDR3 amino acids: CASSFLDGSGLNYGYTF. CDR3 nucleotide sequence: TGTGCCAGCAGTTTCCTGGATGGCAGCGGGCTTAACTATGGCTACACCTTC.

A few counts support this clonotype. The chain links TRBV6-5 to TRBJ2-5; TRBD2 matches 8 bases. CDR1 and CDR2 from the germline V gene are MNHEY and SVGAGI. The CDR3 totals 16 residues. Trimming at V came to 6 bases and at J to 2 bases, leaving 11 bases not matched to a gene. CDR3 coding DNA: TGTGCCAGCAGCCCCCGACTAGCGAACTTGCAAGAGACCCAGTACTTC. Its protein product is CASSPRLANLQETQYF.

Regarding this clonotype: A much larger clonotype is one base distant, so this may be a read error. V and J are TRBV29-1 and TRBJ2-1; D uncertain. The CDR3 has 15 residues. In germline, CDR1 is SQVTM, CDR2 ANQGSEA. CDR3 DNA sequence: TGCAGCGTTGAAGATCTTGTCGCGACGCACAATGAGCGGTTCTTC. It translates to CSVEDLVATHNERFF.

Many counts were recorded for this clonotype. V and J are TRBV5-6 and TRBJ1-2, with D maybe TRBD1 (5 bases). Germline CDR1 is SGHDT and CDR2 is YYEEEE. There are 16 residues in the CDR3. The V gene lost 4 bases and the J gene lost 2 bases, with 18 bases spanning the gap. The CDR3 here is CASSKNRDPGNYGYTF. As DNA, the CDR3 is TGTGCCAGCAGCAAGAACCGGGACCCAGGGAACTATGGCTACACCTTC. The variable domain in full, with the rest retrieved from reference TRBV5-6 and TRBJ1-2, is DAGVTQSPTHLIKTRGQQVTLRCSPKSGHDTVSWYQQALGQGPQFIFQYYEEEERQRGNFPDRFSGHQFPNYSSELNVNALLLGDSALYLCASSKNRDPGNYGYTFGSGTRLTVV.

This clonotype was counted between two and nine times. This sequence joins TRBV20-1 and TRBJ2-5; D may be TRBD2 (5 bases). CDR1 and CDR2 from the germline V gene are DFQATT and SNEGSKA (reference sequence). Between the trimmed V and J ends, which lost 2 bases and 5 bases, there was a span of 15 bases. The length of the CDR3 is 14 residues. The CDR3 DNA sequence: TGCAGTGCTAGAAGAATCGGGATGTTGGAGACCCAGTACTTC. Translated: CSARRIGMLETQYF.

The rearrangement uses TRBV14 and TRBJ2-1; 7 nucleotides line up with TRBD2. V trimming: 4 bases; J trimming: 3 bases; junction bases outside the gene matches: 3. Per germline, CDR1 SGHDN and CDR2 FVKESK. The CDR3 runs to 14 residues. CDR3 loop: CASSPLADYNEQFF. Here the CDR3 DNA reads TGTGCCAGCAGCCCGCTAGCGGACTACAATGAGCAGTTCTTC.

This clonotype was found once. One end of the junction varies from germline; a read error may be responsible. The J gene is TRBJ2-7, the V gene TRBV10-3; 8 bases map to TRBD1. The germline V gene encodes CDR1 ENHRY and CDR2 SYGVKD. The CDR3 consists of 17 residues. The CDR3 DNA reads TGTGCCATCAGTGACCCTCTGTCATTGGGACAGGACTACGAGCAGCACTTC. Protein sequence: CAISDPLSLGQDYEQHF.